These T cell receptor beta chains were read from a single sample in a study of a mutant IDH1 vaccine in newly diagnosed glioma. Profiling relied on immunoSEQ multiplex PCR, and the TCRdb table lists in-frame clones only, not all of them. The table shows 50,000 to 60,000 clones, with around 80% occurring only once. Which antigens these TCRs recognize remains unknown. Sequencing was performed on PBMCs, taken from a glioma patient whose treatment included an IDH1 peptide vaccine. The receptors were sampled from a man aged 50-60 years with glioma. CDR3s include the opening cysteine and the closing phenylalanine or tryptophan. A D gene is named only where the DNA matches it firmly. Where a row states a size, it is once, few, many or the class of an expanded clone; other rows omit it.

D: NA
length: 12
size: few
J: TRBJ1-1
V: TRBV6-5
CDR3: CASSYGGTEAFF
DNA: TGTGCCAGCAGTTACGGTGGGACTGAAGCTTTCTTT

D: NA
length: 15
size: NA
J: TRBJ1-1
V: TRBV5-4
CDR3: CASSLGRPRNSEAFF
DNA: TGTGCCAGCAGCTTGGGGCGGCCTCGGAACTCTGAAGCTTTCTTT

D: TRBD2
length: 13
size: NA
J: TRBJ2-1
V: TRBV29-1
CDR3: CSVRGGRANEQFF
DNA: TGCAGCGTTCGCGGGGGTCGGGCCAATGAGCAGTTCTTC

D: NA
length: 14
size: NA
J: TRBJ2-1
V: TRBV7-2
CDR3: CASSLDGSYNEQFF
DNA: TGTGCCAGCAGCTTAGACGGCTCCTACAATGAGCAGTTCTTC

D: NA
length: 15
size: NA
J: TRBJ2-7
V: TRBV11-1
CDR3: CASSLIGYKGYEQYF
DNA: TGTGCCAGCAGCTTAATAGGGTACAAGGGCTACGAGCAGTACTTC

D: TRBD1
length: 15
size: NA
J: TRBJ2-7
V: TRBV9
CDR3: CASSVDLGGAYEQYF
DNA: TGTGCCAGCAGCGTAGACCTAGGGGGCGCCTACGAGCAGTACTTC

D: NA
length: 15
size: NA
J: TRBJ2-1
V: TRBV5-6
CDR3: CASSPQGSSYNEQFF
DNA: TGTGCCAGCAGCCCCCAGGGGAGCTCCTACAATGAGCAGTTCTTC

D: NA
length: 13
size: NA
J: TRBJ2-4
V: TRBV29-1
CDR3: CSVPDVLGDIQYF
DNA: TGCAGCGTTCCCGACGTCCTAGGGGACATTCAGTACTTC

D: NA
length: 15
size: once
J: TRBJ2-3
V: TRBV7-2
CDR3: CASSPNRDLVHTQYF
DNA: TGTGCCAGCAGCCCCAACAGGGATCTCGTGCATACGCAGTATTTT

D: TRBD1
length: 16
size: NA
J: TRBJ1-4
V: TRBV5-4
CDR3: CASSYNQGAKNEKLFF
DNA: TGTGCCAGCAGCTACAACCAGGGGGCGAAGAATGAAAAACTGTTTTTT

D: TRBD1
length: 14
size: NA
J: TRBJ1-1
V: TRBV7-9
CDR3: CASRLGTGDTEAFF
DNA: TGTGCCAGCAGACTCGGGACAGGGGACACTGAAGCTTTCTTT

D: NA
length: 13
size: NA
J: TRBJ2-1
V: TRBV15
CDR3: CATRGRGDDEQFF
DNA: TGTGCCACGAGAGGAAGGGGGGACGATGAGCAGTTCTTC

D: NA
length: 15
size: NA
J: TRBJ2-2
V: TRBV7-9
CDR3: CASSSPVGVTGELFF
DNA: TGTGCCAGCAGCTCCCCAGTGGGGGTCACCGGGGAGCTGTTTTTT

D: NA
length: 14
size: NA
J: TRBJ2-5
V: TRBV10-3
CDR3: CAISGDLRQETQYF
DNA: TGTGCCATCAGTGGGGACTTGCGGCAAGAGACCCAGTACTTC

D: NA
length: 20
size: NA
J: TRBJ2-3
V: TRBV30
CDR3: CAWSGLGASRGLGSTDTQYF
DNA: TGTGCCTGGAGTGGCCTCGGGGCCTCCCGCGGTCTGGGTAGCACAGATACGCAGTATTTT

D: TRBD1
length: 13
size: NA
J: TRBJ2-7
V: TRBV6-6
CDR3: CASSPRTGDEQYF
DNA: TGTGCCAGCAGTCCACGGACAGGGGACGAGCAGTACTTC

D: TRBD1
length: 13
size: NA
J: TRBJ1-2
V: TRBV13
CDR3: CASSAGQGLGYTF
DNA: TGTGCCAGCAGCGCGGGACAGGGCCTAGGCTACACCTTC

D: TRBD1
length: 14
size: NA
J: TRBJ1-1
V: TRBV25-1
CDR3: CASSSGTGRTEAFF
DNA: TGTGCCAGCAGTAGCGGGACAGGGCGAACTGAAGCTTTCTTT

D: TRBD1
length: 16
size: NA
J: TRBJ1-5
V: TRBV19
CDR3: CASSSGTGAYGQPQHF
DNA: TGTGCCAGTAGTTCCGGGACAGGGGCTTACGGTCAGCCCCAGCATTTT

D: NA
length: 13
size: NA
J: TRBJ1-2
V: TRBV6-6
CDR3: CASSSGRANGYTF
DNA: TGTGCCAGCAGCTCGGGCCGGGCTAATGGCTACACCTTC

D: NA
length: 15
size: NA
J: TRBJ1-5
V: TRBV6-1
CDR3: CASSLIQGGGQPQHF
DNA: TGTGCCAGCAGTCTTATACAGGGAGGCGGTCAGCCCCAGCATTTT

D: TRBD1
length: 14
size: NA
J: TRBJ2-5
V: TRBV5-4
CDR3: CASSIFHRGETQYF
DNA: TGTGCCAGCAGCATATTCCACAGGGGAGAGACCCAGTACTTC

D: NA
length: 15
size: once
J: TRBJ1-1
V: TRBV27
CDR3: CASRAGWEGNTEAFF
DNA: TGTGCCAGCAGAGCGGGATGGGAGGGAAACACTGAAGCTTTCTTT

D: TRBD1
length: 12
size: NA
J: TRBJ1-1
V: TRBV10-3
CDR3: CAIRTGAQEAFF
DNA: TGTGCCATCAGGACAGGGGCCCAGGAAGCTTTCTTT

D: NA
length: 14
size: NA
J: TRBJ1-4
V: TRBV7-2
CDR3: CASSSGGGREKLFF
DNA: TGTGCCAGCAGCAGCGGTGGGGGTCGAGAAAAACTGTTTTTT

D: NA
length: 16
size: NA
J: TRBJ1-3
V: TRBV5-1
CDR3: CASSLVGAEAGNTIYF
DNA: TGCGCCAGCAGCTTGGTAGGGGCTGAAGCTGGAAACACCATATATTTT

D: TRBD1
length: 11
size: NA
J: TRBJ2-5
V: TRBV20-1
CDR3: CSAGGAETQYF
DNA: TGCAGTGCAGGGGGCGCGGAGACCCAGTACTTC

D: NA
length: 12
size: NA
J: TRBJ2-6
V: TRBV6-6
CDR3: CASTPRTNVLTF
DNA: TGTGCCAGCACCCCACGGACCAACGTCCTGACTTTC

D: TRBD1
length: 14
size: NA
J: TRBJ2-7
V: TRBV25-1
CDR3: CASRGDRDAYEQYF
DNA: TGTGCCAGCCGCGGGGACAGGGATGCCTACGAGCAGTACTTC

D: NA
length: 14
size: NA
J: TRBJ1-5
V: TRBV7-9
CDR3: CASSLVGGNQPQHF
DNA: TGTGCCAGCAGCTTAGTAGGGGGGAATCAGCCCCAGCATTTT

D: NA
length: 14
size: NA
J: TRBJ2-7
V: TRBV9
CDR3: CASSPRTEDYEQYF
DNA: TGTGCCAGCAGCCCCAGGACAGAAGACTACGAGCAGTACTTC

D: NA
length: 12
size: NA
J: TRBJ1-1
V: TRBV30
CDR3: CAWSVGNTEAFF
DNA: TGTGCCTGGAGTGTGGGGAACACTGAAGCTTTCTTT

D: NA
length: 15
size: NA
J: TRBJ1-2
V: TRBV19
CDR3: CASSISGRGDYGYTF
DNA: TGTGCCAGTAGTATATCGGGGAGGGGCGACTATGGCTACACCTTC

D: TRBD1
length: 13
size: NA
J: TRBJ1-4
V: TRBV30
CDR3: CALEGTENEKLFF
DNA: TGTGCCTTGGAGGGGACAGAGAATGAAAAACTGTTTTTT

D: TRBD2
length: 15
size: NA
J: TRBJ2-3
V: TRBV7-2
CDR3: CASSLGGGASGTQYF
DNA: TGTGCCAGCAGCTTAGGCGGGGGGGCCTCGGGTACGCAGTATTTT

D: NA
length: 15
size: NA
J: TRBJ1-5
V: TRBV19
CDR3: CASSVIFGGRQPQHF
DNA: TGTGCCAGTAGTGTCATATTCGGGGGGCGGCAGCCCCAGCATTTT

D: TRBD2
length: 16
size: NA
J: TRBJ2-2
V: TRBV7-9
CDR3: CACVGTRVTNTGELFF
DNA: TGTGCCTGCGTAGGGACTAGGGTTACGAACACCGGGGAGCTGTTTTTT

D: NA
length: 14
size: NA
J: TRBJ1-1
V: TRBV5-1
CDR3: CASSLGGVNTEAFF
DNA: TGCGCCAGCAGCTTGGGGGGGGTGAACACTGAAGCTTTCTTT

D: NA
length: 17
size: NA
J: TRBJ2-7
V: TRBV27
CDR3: CASSLWSQQPFSYEQYF
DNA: TGTGCCAGCAGTTTATGGTCACAGCAGCCTTTCTCCTACGAGCAGTACTTC

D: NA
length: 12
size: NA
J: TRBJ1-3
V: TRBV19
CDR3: CASSSLGNTIYF
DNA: TGTGCCAGTAGTTCCCTTGGAAACACCATATATTTT

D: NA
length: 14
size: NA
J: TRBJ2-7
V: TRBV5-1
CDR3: CASRGGQTSYEQYF
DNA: TGCGCCAGCAGGGGGGGACAGACCTCCTACGAGCAGTACTTC

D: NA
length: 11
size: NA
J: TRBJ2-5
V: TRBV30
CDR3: CACSRGETQYF
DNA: TGTGCCTGCTCTAGGGGAGAGACCCAGTACTTC

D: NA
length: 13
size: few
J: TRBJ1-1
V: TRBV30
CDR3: CAWSVIGNTEAFF
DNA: TGTGCCTGGAGTGTGATAGGGAACACTGAAGCTTTCTTT

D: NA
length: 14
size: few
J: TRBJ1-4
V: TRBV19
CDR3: CASSPREANEKLFF
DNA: TGTGCCAGTAGTCCTCGGGAAGCTAATGAAAAACTGTTTTTT

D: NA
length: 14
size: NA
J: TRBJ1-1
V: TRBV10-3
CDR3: CAISESGGETEAFF
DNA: TGTGCCATCAGTGAGTCGGGGGGCGAGACTGAAGCTTTCTTT

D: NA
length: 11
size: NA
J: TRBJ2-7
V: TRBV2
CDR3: CASSSLYEQYF
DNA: TGTGCCAGCAGTTCCCTCTACGAGCAGTACTTC

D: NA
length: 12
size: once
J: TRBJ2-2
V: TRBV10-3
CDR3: CAISDRSGELFF
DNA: TGTGCCATCAGTGATCGTTCCGGGGAGCTGTTTTTT

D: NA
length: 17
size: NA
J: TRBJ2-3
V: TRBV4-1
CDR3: CASSQGRTIGSADTQYF
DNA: TGCGCCAGCAGCCAAGGCCGGACAATCGGATCGGCAGATACGCAGTATTTT

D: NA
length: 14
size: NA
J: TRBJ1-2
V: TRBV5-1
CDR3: CASSSGRGSYGYTF
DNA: TGCGCCAGCAGCTCTGGGCGGGGATCCTATGGCTACACCTTC

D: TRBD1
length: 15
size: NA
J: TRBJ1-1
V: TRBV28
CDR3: CASSSISTGRTEAFF
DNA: TGTGCCAGCAGTTCAATCTCGACAGGGAGGACTGAAGCTTTCTTT

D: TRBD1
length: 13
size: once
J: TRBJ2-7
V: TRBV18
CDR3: CASSPGTAYEQYF
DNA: TGTGCCAGCTCACCTGGGACAGCCTACGAGCAGTACTTC

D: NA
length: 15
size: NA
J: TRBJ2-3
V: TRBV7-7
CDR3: CASSPDSATTDTQYF
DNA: TGTGCTAGCAGCCCAGACTCGGCGACCACAGATACGCAGTATTTT

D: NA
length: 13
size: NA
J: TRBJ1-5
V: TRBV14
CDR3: CASSAYRDQPQHF
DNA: TGTGCCAGCAGCGCGTACAGGGACCAGCCCCAGCATTTT